The clone carrying this TCR beta chain appeared many times. The antigen is not known. Template switching with 5'RACE generated the TCR cDNA and added a universal primer site and UMIs. MiXCR, applied by TCRdb to the 5' RACE reads, yields one record per CDR3 protein. The table has roughly 65,000 distinct CDR3 sequences, 5% to 6.5% seen once; the top ten hold more than 2%. The junction had 12 bases not matched to a gene; V was cut back by 3 bases and J by 9 bases. The germline V gene encodes CDR1 MNHNS and CDR2 SASEGT. The CDR3 is 15 amino acids. This sample was taken from a study of T cells after yellow fever vaccination. Whole-study results and caveats: By day 5 rather than day 15, the secondary response had peaked, though it was weaker. Re-detected after boosting: most primary clones, 95% to 98% of CD4 and less than 90% of CD8. FACS-sorted repertoires might harbor abundant contaminating clonotypes from the bulk population.

This clonotype was sampled from a man between 18 and 29 years old who received the YFV17D yellow fever vaccine. The genes are TRBV6-1 and TRBJ2-7; 9 bases agree with TRBD2. Source: CD4+ T cells sorted from PBMCs, taken around 14 days after the first yellow fever vaccination. The CDR3 DNA reads TGTGCCAGCAGTGAGCCTAGCGGGGTAAAGTTCGGGCAGTACGTC. Translated: CASSEPSGVKFGQYV.